A single TCR beta chain is shown here with its context. The unique tags termed UMIs, each holding a 6-nucleotide sample barcode, were added by means of template switching. TCRdb reprocessed the 5' RACE reads and stores each CDR3 protein as one record, lacking DNA. The specimen's table records around 410,000 distinct CDR3 sequences. This sample is drawn from a study of monozygotic twins with inflammatory bowel disease. Germline loops: CDR1 MDHEN, CDR2 SYDVKM. CDR3 length: 12 amino acids. Blood samples measuring 2 to 2.5 ml were taken per donor. Unfractionated whole blood yielded total RNA, and T cells were not sorted.

Sequenced: blood. The chain combines TRBV28 with TRBJ2-1; lacking DNA, the TRBD1 call made by TCRdb goes unchecked. The TCR was taken from a human donor with ulcerative colitis or Crohn's disease, or a healthy co-twin of an affected twin (not recorded which). The CDR3 loop is CASRNPGGEQFF.